These T cell receptor beta chains were read from a single sample in a study of blood T cell repertoires in COVID-19. Sequencing used immunoSEQ multiplex PCR; TCRdb keeps in-frame clones, though not all of them. The sample records around 620,000 clones, approximately 90% being singletons. The source material was peripheral blood. The source of these receptors is a woman younger than 35 with acute or convalescent COVID-19. The CDR3 runs from the conserved cysteine through the conserved F or W. A D gene is named only where the DNA matches it firmly. Clone size is not always given. Where it is, it says once, few, many or a class for expanded clones.

d_call,clone_size,v_call,j_call,cdr3_aa,cdr3_nt
.,.,TRBV5-1,TRBJ2-2,CASQRHTGELFF,TGCGCCAGCCAGCGTCACACCGGGGAGCTGTTTTTT
TRBD1,.,TRBV6-4,TRBJ1-2,CASSDSEGQGAFYTF,TGTGCCAGCAGTGACTCGGAGGGACAGGGGGCCTTCTACACCTTC
.,.,TRBV9,TRBJ2-5,CASSVRGTSPQETQYF,TGTGCCAGCAGCGTAAGAGGAACTTCCCCACAAGAGACCCAGTACTTC
.,.,TRBV19,TRBJ2-5,CASSIDQGTPRRETQYF,TGTGCCAGTAGTATAGATCAGGGGACACCAAGGCGAGAGACCCAGTACTTC
.,.,TRBV4-1,TRBJ1-1,CASSQVWQEGTEAFF,TGCGCCAGCAGCCAAGTTTGGCAGGAGGGCACTGAAGCTTTCTTT
TRBD1,.,TRBV25-1,TRBJ1-4,CASSPDRGHVKLFF,TGTGCCAGCAGCCCGGACAGGGGGCATGTAAAACTGTTTTTT
.,.,TRBV5-4,TRBJ1-1,CASSFVGGGTEAFF,TGTGCCAGCAGCTTCGTTGGGGGAGGCACTGAAGCTTTCTTT
TRBD1,.,TRBV7-9,TRBJ1-2,CASSVSLVVDRDNYGYTF,TGTGCCAGCAGCGTATCCCTCGTAGTGGACAGGGATAACTATGGCTACACCTTC
TRBD1,once,TRBV5-1,TRBJ2-7,CASSWTGVQYEQYF,TGCGCCAGCAGCTGGACAGGGGTTCAGTACGAGCAGTACTTC
.,.,TRBV6-6,TRBJ2-4,CASPLEGFPKNIQYF,TGTGCCAGCCCCCTGGAGGGTTTCCCCAAAAACATTCAGTACTTC
.,.,TRBV30,TRBJ2-4,CAWSGVNLYKNIQYF,TGTGCCTGGAGTGGAGTGAACTTATACAAAAACATTCAGTACTTC
TRBD2,.,TRBV6-2/TRBV6-3,TRBJ2-2,CASSLRTSGGATRELFF,TGTGCCAGCAGTCTCCGGACTAGCGGGGGGGCCACGAGGGAGCTGTTTTTT
.,.,TRBV12-3/TRBV12-4,TRBJ2-1,CASSTPRNEQFF,TGTGCCAGCAGTACTCCCAGGAATGAGCAGTTCTTC
TRBD1,.,TRBV27,TRBJ2-6,CASSSWTGSLGLEKNVLTF,TGTGCCAGCAGTTCTTGGACAGGTAGCCTGGGGTTGGAAAAAAACGTCCTGACTTTC
TRBD1,.,TRBV28,TRBJ2-7,CASSLPLIDRGAYEQYF,TGTGCCAGCAGTTTACCCTTGATCGACAGGGGGGCCTACGAGCAGTACTTC
.,.,TRBV5-1,TRBJ1-4,CASSVAGEKLFF,TGCGCCAGCAGTGTAGCGGGTGAAAAACTGTTTTTT
.,.,TRBV30,TRBJ1-1,CAWTGQKNTEAFF,TGTGCCTGGACAGGACAGAAGAACACTGAAGCTTTCTTT
.,.,TRBV4-2,TRBJ1-2,CASSQEASQGLGGYTF,TGTGCCAGCAGCCAAGAGGCGTCCCAGGGACTTGGGGGCTACACCTTC
.,.,TRBV6-2/TRBV6-3,TRBJ2-1,CASSYEAVWNEQFF,TGTGCCAGCAGTTACGAGGCGGTCTGGAATGAGCAGTTCTTC
TRBD1,.,TRBV6-2/TRBV6-3,TRBJ1-1,CASSSDRVMKTEAFF,TGTGCCAGCAGTTCCGACAGGGTGATGAAAACTGAAGCTTTCTTT
.,.,TRBV6-1,TRBJ1-2,CASSEWAVANYGYTF,TGTGCCAGCAGTGAATGGGCAGTAGCTAACTATGGCTACACCTTC
TRBD1,.,TRBV6-5,TRBJ2-7,CATGQGAEQYF,TGTGCCACCGGACAGGGGGCCGAGCAGTACTTC